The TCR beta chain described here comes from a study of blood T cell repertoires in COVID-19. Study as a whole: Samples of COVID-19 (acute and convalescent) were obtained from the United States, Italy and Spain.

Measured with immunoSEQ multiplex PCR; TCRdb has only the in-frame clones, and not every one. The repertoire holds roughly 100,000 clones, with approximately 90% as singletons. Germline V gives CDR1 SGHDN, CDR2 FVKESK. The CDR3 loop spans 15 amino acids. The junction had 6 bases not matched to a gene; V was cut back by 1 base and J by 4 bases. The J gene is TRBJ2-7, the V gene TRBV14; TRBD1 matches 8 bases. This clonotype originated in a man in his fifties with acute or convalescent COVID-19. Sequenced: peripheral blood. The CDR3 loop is CASSQARDRRYEQYF. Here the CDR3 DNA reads TGTGCCAGCAGCCAAGCCCGGGACAGGAGGTACGAGCAGTACTTC.